This T cell receptor beta chain originates from a study of cytomegalovirus exposure and HLA in healthy donors. The study ran its PCR with 60 Vbeta and 13 Jbeta primers. Sequencing used immunoSEQ multiplex PCR; TCRdb keeps in-frame clones, though not all of them. Here the sample spans roughly 250,000 clones, over 70% being singletons. The V segment lost 5 bases and the J segment 4 bases; nucleotides outside the gene matches: 12. There are 16 residues in the CDR3. Germline V gene data show CDR1 as MNHEY and CDR2 as SMNVEV (reference sequence). This clone has more than one count but fewer than ten. Regarding donors, all were healthy bone marrow donors.

This rearrangement joins TRBV27 to TRBJ2-5, with 8 bases that match TRBD1. This sequence was found in a girl aged 2 to 9 in good health and CMV-seronegative. Source material: PBMCs. The CDR3 DNA reads TGTGCCAGCAGTCGGCCAGGGGGCGAAAGGGGAGAGACCCAGTACTTC. Translating gives CASSRPGGERGETQYF.